This is a list of T cell receptor beta chains from one sample in a study of regulatory T cells in long-lasting Graves disease. TCRdb re-called the multiplex PCR reads through MiXCR, storing one row per CDR3 protein. The sample has just over 600,000 distinct CDR3 sequences; 15% to 20% are singletons. These data also featured in a second study, about T cells in Graves' hyperthyroidism and ophthalmopathy.

The sample consisted of peripheral blood mononuclear cells (PBMCs), taken at new diagnosis, from a patient treated with antithyroid drugs. The receptors were sampled from a woman aged 30 to 39 with Graves disease. The CDR3 runs from the conserved cysteine through the conserved F or W. The D gene is left open where the match is weak. Some rows mark clone size as missing; the rest say once, few, many or name a class of expanded clone.

V	D	size	J	DNA	CDR3
TRBV12-3/TRBV12-4	NA	many	TRBJ2-1	TGTGCCAGCAGTCCCTATGGGGATGTCAGCTCCTACAATGAGCAGTTCTTC	CASSPYGDVSSYNEQFF
TRBV5-5	TRBD2	few	TRBJ2-3	TGTGCCAGCAGTTTCGGGGGGGGCGCAGATACGCAGTATTTT	CASSFGGGADTQYF
TRBV27	TRBD2	many	TRBJ2-1	TGTGCCAGCAGTTTATCCCCCTCTAGCGGGAGACTCAATGAGCAGTTCTTC	CASSLSPSSGRLNEQFF
TRBV19	TRBD1	NA	TRBJ2-2	TGTGCCAGTATTGGGACAGTTAACACCGGGGAGCTGTTTTTT	CASIGTVNTGELFF
TRBV20-1	NA	many	TRBJ1-4	TGCAGTGCTAGGACAGAAAATGAAAAACTGTTTTTT	CSARTENEKLFF
TRBV14	NA	few	TRBJ2-7	TGTGCCAGCAGCCACTTCAACGAGCAGTACTTC	CASSHFNEQYF
TRBV7-2	NA	NA	TRBJ1-4	TGTGCCAGCAACTTAGGAGGGTTGGGGGGAGGGGAAAAACTGTTTTTT	CASNLGGLGGGEKLFF
TRBV6-1	NA	many	TRBJ2-1	TGTGCCAGCAGTAAAACACAGGTCGTGGGGCGGGGTGAGCAGTTCTTC	CASSKTQVVGRGEQFF
TRBV20-1	NA	NA	TRBJ1-5	TGCAGTGCTGGACCAACAACCAACCAGGGAAACTATTTT	CSAGPTTNQGNYF
TRBV29-1	TRBD1	few	TRBJ2-5	TGCAGCACGGGACAGACAGAGACCCAGTACTTC	CSTGQTETQYF
TRBV6-5	NA	few	TRBJ2-7	TGTGCCAGCAGTTACGGCTCCGGCAGACACGAGCAGTACTTC	CASSYGSGRHEQYF
TRBV2	TRBD1	many	TRBJ1-1	TGTGCCAGCAGGAGGGACAGTTTCGGGAACACTGAAGCTTTCTTT	CASRRDSFGNTEAFF
TRBV3-1	NA	NA	TRBJ2-7	TGTGCCAGCAGTAAAGACAGCAGCTCCTACGAGCAGTACTTC	CASSKDSSSYEQYF
TRBV19	TRBD2	many	TRBJ2-1	TGTGCCAGTAAACTAGCGGGAGCGTCCCTCAGCAATGAGCAGTTCTTC	CASKLAGASLSNEQFF
TRBV19	NA	NA	TRBJ1-1	TGTGCCAGTACCCTCAACTCAGACCTCCCTGAAGCTTTCTTT	CASTLNSDLPEAFF
TRBV3-1	NA	NA	TRBJ1-3	TGTGCCAGCAGCCAAGGGGCAGCCTCTGGAAACACCATATATTTT	CASSQGAASGNTIYF
TRBV12-3/TRBV12-4	NA	many	TRBJ2-7	TGTGCCAGCTCCAAGTCCCGGGGACTCGAGCAGTACTTC	CASSKSRGLEQYF
TRBV5-1	TRBD1	few	TRBJ2-1	TGCGCCAGCAGCTCGGAAATACAGGGGGCTCCAGGGGTTAATGAGCAGTTCTTC	CASSSEIQGAPGVNEQFF
TRBV5-1	NA	NA	TRBJ2-1	TGCGCCAGCAGCTTGGCGACATCTAGCAAGGCGGGTGAGCAGTTCTTC	CASSLATSSKAGEQFF
TRBV10-3	TRBD1	NA	TRBJ2-7	TGTGCCATCAGTGGAGGACAGGTCGGGTACGAGCAGTACTTC	CAISGGQVGYEQYF
TRBV20-1	TRBD2	NA	TRBJ2-1	TGCAGTGCTAGAGACAAACTAGCGGGAGTGCTCAATGAGCAGTTCTTC	CSARDKLAGVLNEQFF
TRBV14	TRBD1	NA	TRBJ2-5	TGTGCCAGCAGCCAGGGACAGATCCAAGAGACCCAGTACTTC	CASSQGQIQETQYF
TRBV11-3	TRBD1	many	TRBJ2-5	TGTGCCAGCAGCTTGACAGGGCTTGGCGAGACCCAGTACTTC	CASSLTGLGETQYF
TRBV28	NA	many	TRBJ2-7	TGTGCCAGCAGTTCACCCTCCCGGTGGGGGACAAACTCCTACGAGCAGTACTTC	CASSSPSRWGTNSYEQYF
TRBV12-3/TRBV12-4	NA	many	TRBJ2-7	TGTGCCAGCACCGTTTGGAGGGGGATACCCTACGAGCAGTACTTC	CASTVWRGIPYEQYF
TRBV29-1	NA	NA	TRBJ2-5	TGCAGCGTTGGCCCAGGGACGAGGGAGACCCAGTACTTC	CSVGPGTRETQYF
TRBV11-2	NA	many	TRBJ1-1	TGTGCCAGCAGCTTAGTCCCGGGGAAGGTTACTGAAGCTTTCTTT	CASSLVPGKVTEAFF
TRBV6-1	TRBD1	many	TRBJ1-1	TGTGCCAGCGGACAGGGGGGAAGCACTGAAGCTTTCTTT	CASGQGGSTEAFF
TRBV25-1	TRBD2	few	TRBJ2-1	TGTGCCAGCAGTGAATGGAGCGGGAACTCCTACAATGAGCGGTTCTTC	CASSEWSGNSYNERFF
TRBV5-1	NA	NA	TRBJ2-7	TGCGCCAGCAGCTTGGGGCTGCACGAGCAGTACTTC	CASSLGLHEQYF
TRBV7-9	TRBD2	NA	TRBJ2-7	TGTGCCAGCAGCATAGCGGGAGGGCCCTACGAGCAGTACTTC	CASSIAGGPYEQYF
TRBV6-1	TRBD1	many	TRBJ2-7	TGTGCCAGCAGCCCGTCACAGGGGGCGGGCGAGCAGTACTTC	CASSPSQGAGEQYF
TRBV20-1	NA	NA	TRBJ2-7	TGCAGTGCTAGAGATTTGGTCCTCTCCTACGAGCAGTACTTC	CSARDLVLSYEQYF
TRBV7-2	NA	few	TRBJ2-3	TGTGCCAGCACCGACCCCGCGAGGGCACAAGATACGCAGTATTTT	CASTDPARAQDTQYF
TRBV30	NA	NA	TRBJ2-3	TGTGCCTGGAGTGTACAAGATACGCAGTATTTT	CAWSVQDTQYF
TRBV24-1	NA	many	TRBJ1-2	TGTGCCACCAGTGACCCTCGGCCCCTTGGGGGCTACACCTTC	CATSDPRPLGGYTF
TRBV2	NA	many	TRBJ2-7	TGTGCCGGAGGGGCTAGCGCTTTCTACGAGCAGTACTTC	CAGGASAFYEQYF
TRBV30	NA	NA	TRBJ2-3	TGTGCCTGGAGTGTACGGCCGCAGGATACGCAGTATTTT	CAWSVRPQDTQYF
TRBV20-1	NA	many	TRBJ1-4	TGCAGTGCACCCGGGACATTTACTCCGGGACTGTTTTTT	CSAPGTFTPGLFF
TRBV19	NA	few	TRBJ1-2	TGTGCCAGTAGTATAATATTTCGAGACCTCTATGGCTACACCTTC	CASSIIFRDLYGYTF
TRBV20-1	NA	few	TRBJ2-1	TGCAGTGCTAGACAGTCGGTCGGCGGGAACTCCTACAATGAGCAGTTCTTC	CSARQSVGGNSYNEQFF
TRBV7-9	NA	many	TRBJ1-6	TGTGCCAGCAGCTTAGCGGACGAGGTTCTCTTT	CASSLADEVLF
TRBV28	TRBD2	many	TRBJ2-3	TGTGCCAGCAGTTACCTACTAGCGGGAGGTCCCGATACGCAGTATTTT	CASSYLLAGGPDTQYF
TRBV6-1	TRBD1	many	TRBJ1-2	TGTGCCAGCAGACAGAGGACAGGGCTGTATGGCTACACCTTC	CASRQRTGLYGYTF
TRBV11-1	NA	many	TRBJ2-6	TGTGCCAGCAGCCTGTCCGTCGGGTCCGGGGCCAACGTCCTGACTTTC	CASSLSVGSGANVLTF